This entry features one T cell receptor beta chain sequence. Its matching antigen is unknown. The CDR3 contains 12 residues. Germline V gene data show CDR1 as MNHEY and CDR2 as SVGAGI. V was pared by 8 bases and J by 3 bases, with 8 bases between. The library targeted TCRbeta and was prepared with unique molecular identifiers. Each CDR3 protein is one row after TCRdb ran MiXCR on the PCR reads. The table includes about 580,000 distinct CDR3 sequences, roughly 23% detected once. The entry originates in a study of T-cell reconstitution after alpha-beta-depleted transplantation in children. Study findings and constraints: Alpha-beta T cells present about two months after transplant were reported to originate from several hundred expanded graft clones. Where some patients showed high TCRbeta diversity at day 60, it came from recipient T cells and thymic progenitors that had survived. T-cell numbers and diversity one year post-transplant derived largely from freshly generated T cells.

The sample in question was PBMCs, mostly from graft donor cells, obtained 360 days after TCRalphabeta/CD19-depleted stem cell transplant. The V gene is TRBV6-5, the J gene TRBJ2-4, with D unresolved. This TCR derives from a boy younger than two who had a stem cell transplant for acute myeloid leukemia, so the T cells may come from the graft donor. For the CDR3, the DNA is TGTGCCAGCGGGCCGGTCAAAAACATTCAGTACTTC. It codes for CASGPVKNIQYF.